This T cell receptor beta chain came from a study of T-cell reconstitution after alpha-beta-depleted transplantation in children (dated by TCRdb to the mid-2010s). For the wider study: Using TCR repertoire profiling, the study quantitatively followed how T-cell immune reconstitution unfolded in children after TCRalphabeta/CD19-depleted allogeneic hematopoietic cell transplantation. Findings and caveats that apply to the study as a whole: Hyperexpanded clone frequencies declined over subsequent months; after one year, T-cell counts and TCRbeta diversity were mostly attributed to newly produced T cells. In some patients, the high TCRbeta diversity seen at day 60 was put down to recipient T cells and intrathymic progenitors that had survived conditioning. The apparently early recovery of alphabetaT-cell counts about two months after transplant reportedly depended on only several hundred rapidly expanded clones that came from non-depleted graft cells.

The intended sense of this specimen's treatment or condition label: allogeneic hematopoietic cell transplantation with graft depleted of TCRalphabeta T cells and CD19 B cells. The children who served as transplant recipients had been given grafts of TCRalphabeta/CD19-depleted allogeneic hematopoietic cells. The junction shows trimming of 5 bases on V and 7 bases on J, plus 9 bases between the germline ends. Reading from cysteine to phenylalanine, the CDR3 counts 12 amino acids. The entry retains the CDR3 DNA only, 36 bases that are in frame from base 1. This clonotype was seen ten or more times. The antigen this receptor binds is unknown. Base qualities are not at hand, and no much larger clone is one base apart. The library was built by means of PCR. The data were produced on an Illumina HiSeq 2500. Molecular barcoding was employed in the preparation of TCR libraries, with unique molecular identifiers being used to normalize TCRbeta repertoire quantification. TCRdb reworked the public reads: Q25 trimming with fastp, MiXCR clone assembly, productive beta chains retained. Records with the same CDR3 protein are collapsed into one entry carrying the most frequent genes and DNA. Within this sample are 210,000 or so distinct CDR3 sequences, with about a tenth of them counted one time only. The leading ten clones occupy 28% of the sample.

The sequence is built from TRBV12-3 or TRBV12-4 and TRBJ2-1; confidence is insufficient to name the D gene. The input for sequencing was PBMCs, taken before TCRalphabeta/CD19-depleted stem cell transplant. The sequence came from a child younger than two with acute myeloid leukemia, due to receive a stem cell transplant. The CDR3 amino acid sequence is: CASSTNRNEQFF. The DNA is TGTGCCAGCAGTACCAACAGAAATGAGCAGTTCTTC.